The rows below give T cell receptor beta chains drawn from one sample of a study of response to subunit inactivated influenza vaccine. TCRdb recomputed calls from the RT-PCR reads with MiXCR, one row per CDR3 protein. This table holds under 800,000 distinct CDR3 sequences, more than 11% found once. The sequences come from PBMCs from blood, collected roughly 2 weeks before vaccination. All receptors derive from a man between 45 and 60 years old who received an inactivated influenza vaccine. CDR3s include the opening cysteine and the closing phenylalanine or tryptophan. A D gene is named only where the DNA matches it firmly. Part of the rows lack a size; the others show once, few, many or a class for expanded clones.

d_gene: .
abundance: .
j_gene: TRBJ2-7
v_gene: TRBV5-1
CDR3aa: CASSLAEGWQYF
CDR3nt: TGCGCCAGCAGCTTGGCGGAGGGGTGGCAGTACTTC

d_gene: TRBD2
abundance: .
j_gene: TRBJ2-2
v_gene: TRBV9
CDR3aa: CASSVVASGSLGGGELFF
CDR3nt: TGTGCCAGCAGCGTAGTGGCTAGCGGGAGCCTCGGAGGCGGGGAGCTGTTTTTT

d_gene: TRBD2
abundance: .
j_gene: TRBJ2-1
v_gene: TRBV12-3/TRBV12-4
CDR3aa: CASSFGGLAGRNEQFF
CDR3nt: TGTGCCAGCAGTTTTGGGGGACTAGCGGGGAGAAATGAGCAGTTCTTC

d_gene: TRBD1
abundance: few
j_gene: TRBJ2-7
v_gene: TRBV19
CDR3aa: CASGRTGSYEQYF
CDR3nt: TGTGCCAGTGGAAGGACAGGGTCCTACGAGCAGTACTTC

d_gene: .
abundance: few
j_gene: TRBJ2-7
v_gene: TRBV6-6
CDR3aa: CASSYNAQDEQYF
CDR3nt: TGTGCCAGCAGTTACAACGCCCAGGACGAGCAGTACTTC

d_gene: .
abundance: few
j_gene: TRBJ1-5
v_gene: TRBV7-9
CDR3aa: CASSYTGQNQPQHF
CDR3nt: TGTGCCAGCAGCTACACAGGGCAGAATCAGCCCCAGCATTTT

d_gene: TRBD2
abundance: few
j_gene: TRBJ2-5
v_gene: TRBV20-1
CDR3aa: CSARDGLTSGRGETQYF
CDR3nt: TGCAGTGCTAGAGATGGACTGACTAGCGGGAGAGGAGAGACCCAGTACTTC

d_gene: .
abundance: few
j_gene: TRBJ2-7
v_gene: TRBV10-3
CDR3aa: CAISDRGAYEQYF
CDR3nt: TGTGCCATCAGTGACCGGGGAGCCTACGAGCAGTACTTC

d_gene: TRBD1
abundance: medium-sized
j_gene: TRBJ1-1
v_gene: TRBV28
CDR3aa: CASSGGTEAFF
CDR3nt: TGTGCCAGCTCCGGCGGGACAGAGGCTTTCTTT

d_gene: TRBD2
abundance: few
j_gene: TRBJ2-1
v_gene: TRBV3-1
CDR3aa: CASSQEIGTSGAQKEQFF
CDR3nt: TGTGCCAGCAGCCAAGAAATCGGGACTAGCGGGGCCCAAAAGGAGCAGTTCTTC

d_gene: .
abundance: few
j_gene: TRBJ2-7
v_gene: TRBV11-2
CDR3aa: CASSRSWTDTYEQYF
CDR3nt: TGTGCCAGCAGCCGGAGTTGGACCGATACCTACGAGCAGTACTTC

d_gene: .
abundance: few
j_gene: TRBJ2-2
v_gene: TRBV29-1
CDR3aa: CSVDSGDGGELFF
CDR3nt: TGCAGCGTTGATTCAGGGGACGGCGGGGAGCTGTTTTTT

d_gene: TRBD2
abundance: .
j_gene: TRBJ2-7
v_gene: TRBV2
CDR3aa: CASSVRLAGDDSSYEQYF
CDR3nt: TGTGCCAGCAGTGTTAGACTAGCGGGAGATGATAGCTCCTACGAGCAGTACTTC

d_gene: TRBD1
abundance: few
j_gene: TRBJ1-2
v_gene: TRBV6-2/TRBV6-3
CDR3aa: CASSRDRANGYTF
CDR3nt: TGTGCCAGCAGCCGGGACAGAGCCAATGGCTACACCTTC

d_gene: TRBD1
abundance: .
j_gene: TRBJ1-2
v_gene: TRBV12-3/TRBV12-4
CDR3aa: CASSPRQGMSYGYTF
CDR3nt: TGTGCCAGCAGTCCTCGACAGGGTATGAGCTATGGCTACACCTTC

d_gene: .
abundance: many
j_gene: TRBJ2-1
v_gene: TRBV20-1
CDR3aa: CSAPSTGLPTNEQFF
CDR3nt: TGCAGTGCCCCCAGTACGGGACTCCCCACGAATGAGCAGTTCTTC

d_gene: TRBD1
abundance: .
j_gene: TRBJ1-2
v_gene: TRBV20-1
CDR3aa: CSARAGTEIYGYTF
CDR3nt: TGCAGTGCTAGAGCGGGGACAGAGATCTATGGCTACACCTTC

d_gene: TRBD1
abundance: many
j_gene: TRBJ1-5
v_gene: TRBV12-3/TRBV12-4
CDR3aa: CASSLSGGWSNQPQHF
CDR3nt: TGTGCCAGCAGTTTGTCAGGGGGCTGGAGCAATCAGCCCCAGCATTTT

d_gene: .
abundance: .
j_gene: TRBJ1-1
v_gene: TRBV6-5
CDR3aa: CASSYEQGRNTEAFF
CDR3nt: TGTGCCAGCAGTTACGAACAGGGAAGGAACACTGAAGCTTTCTTT

d_gene: .
abundance: few
j_gene: TRBJ2-1
v_gene: TRBV28
CDR3aa: CASSLELVYNEQFF
CDR3nt: TGTGCCAGCAGTTTAGAACTAGTGTACAATGAGCAGTTCTTC

d_gene: .
abundance: .
j_gene: TRBJ1-1
v_gene: TRBV7-2
CDR3aa: CASSLAEAFF
CDR3nt: TGTGCCAGCAGCTTGGCCGAAGCTTTCTTT

d_gene: .
abundance: .
j_gene: TRBJ2-7
v_gene: TRBV24-1
CDR3aa: CATSDPMSSINEQYF
CDR3nt: TGTGCCACCAGTGATCCAATGTCTTCAATCAACGAGCAGTACTTC

d_gene: .
abundance: many
j_gene: TRBJ2-7
v_gene: TRBV12-3/TRBV12-4
CDR3aa: CASSFRAGAAYEQYF
CDR3nt: TGTGCCAGCAGTTTCAGGGCGGGGGCCGCCTACGAGCAGTACTTC

d_gene: TRBD2
abundance: .
j_gene: TRBJ2-5
v_gene: TRBV15
CDR3aa: CATSSRTSGGGTQYF
CDR3nt: TGTGCCACCAGCAGCAGGACTAGCGGGGGAGGGACCCAGTACTTC

d_gene: TRBD2
abundance: few
j_gene: TRBJ2-7
v_gene: TRBV12-3/TRBV12-4
CDR3aa: CASSRGLAGGSEQYF
CDR3nt: TGTGCCAGCAGCCGTGGACTAGCGGGAGGGAGCGAGCAGTACTTC

d_gene: .
abundance: .
j_gene: TRBJ2-7
v_gene: TRBV7-9
CDR3aa: CASSLAWGAEEQYF
CDR3nt: TGTGCCAGCAGCTTAGCGTGGGGGGCGGAGGAGCAGTACTTC

d_gene: TRBD2
abundance: few
j_gene: TRBJ2-3
v_gene: TRBV10-3
CDR3aa: CAERESLTDTQYF
CDR3nt: TGTGCCGAGCGGGAGTCTCTCACAGATACGCAGTATTTT

d_gene: .
abundance: .
j_gene: TRBJ2-1
v_gene: TRBV5-5
CDR3aa: CASSRLYRDNEQFF
CDR3nt: TGTGCCAGCAGCCGTTTATACAGAGACAATGAGCAGTTCTTC

d_gene: .
abundance: .
j_gene: TRBJ1-1
v_gene: TRBV7-2
CDR3aa: CASSLLGGGMNTEAFF
CDR3nt: TGTGCCAGCAGCTTACTTGGAGGGGGAATGAACACTGAAGCTTTCTTT

d_gene: .
abundance: many
j_gene: TRBJ2-5
v_gene: TRBV7-9
CDR3aa: CASSLDRKTQYF
CDR3nt: TGTGCCAGCAGCTTAGATCGGAAGACCCAGTACTTC

d_gene: .
abundance: few
j_gene: TRBJ2-7
v_gene: TRBV4-3
CDR3aa: CASSQVAGGVEQYF
CDR3nt: TGCGCCAGCAGCCAAGTTGCAGGCGGGGTGGAGCAGTACTTC

d_gene: .
abundance: few
j_gene: TRBJ2-5
v_gene: TRBV20-1
CDR3aa: CSARGLGTGTQYF
CDR3nt: TGCAGTGCAAGAGGTCTAGGTACTGGGACCCAGTACTTC

d_gene: .
abundance: .
j_gene: TRBJ2-1
v_gene: TRBV28
CDR3aa: CASSLPRAGYNEQFF
CDR3nt: TGTGCCAGCAGTCTCCCCCGAGCGGGCTACAATGAGCAGTTCTTC

d_gene: .
abundance: few
j_gene: TRBJ2-5
v_gene: TRBV4-1
CDR3aa: CASSQPWGEETQYF
CDR3nt: TGCGCCAGCAGCCAACCGTGGGGCGAAGAGACCCAGTACTTC

d_gene: .
abundance: many
j_gene: TRBJ2-3
v_gene: TRBV6-2/TRBV6-3
CDR3aa: CASSLTVTDTQYF
CDR3nt: TGTGCCAGCAGCCTGACAGTCACAGATACGCAGTATTTT

d_gene: TRBD2
abundance: .
j_gene: TRBJ2-7
v_gene: TRBV6-5
CDR3aa: CASSYSVGPGGSEQYF
CDR3nt: TGTGCCAGCAGTTACTCAGTGGGACCGGGGGGAAGCGAGCAGTACTTC

d_gene: .
abundance: few
j_gene: TRBJ2-7
v_gene: TRBV28
CDR3aa: CASSLPYDSREQYF
CDR3nt: TGTGCCAGCAGTTTGCCCTACGACAGCCGGGAGCAGTACTTC

d_gene: .
abundance: few
j_gene: TRBJ1-6
v_gene: TRBV29-1
CDR3aa: CSVKVEGPDSPLHF
CDR3nt: TGCAGCGTTAAAGTAGAGGGCCCGGATTCACCCCTCCACTTT